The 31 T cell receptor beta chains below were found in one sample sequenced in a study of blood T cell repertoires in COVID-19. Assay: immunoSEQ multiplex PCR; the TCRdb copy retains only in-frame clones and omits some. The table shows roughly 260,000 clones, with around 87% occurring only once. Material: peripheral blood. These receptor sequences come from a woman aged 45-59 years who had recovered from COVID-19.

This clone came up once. Written as DNA, the CDR3 is TGTGCCAGCAGCGCACCAGCGATCCACGAGCAGTACTTC. Translating it yields CASSAPAIHEQYF. V usage is TRBV7-9 and J usage is TRBJ2-7; D not resolved. Germline lookup yields CDR1 SEHNR and CDR2 FQNEAQ (reference sequence). With 5 bases removed from V and 5 bases from J, the gap between germline ends came to 13 bases. The length of the CDR3 is 13 residues.

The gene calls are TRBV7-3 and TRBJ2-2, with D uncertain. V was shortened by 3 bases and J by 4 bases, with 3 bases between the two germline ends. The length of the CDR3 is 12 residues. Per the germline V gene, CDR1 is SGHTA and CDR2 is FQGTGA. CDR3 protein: CASSFGTGELFF. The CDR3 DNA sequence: TGTGCCAGCAGCTTCGGCACCGGGGAGCTGTTTTTT.

The CDR3 DNA follows: TGTGCCAGTAGTATCGCGGGTAGGGAGCCCCAGCATTTT. Its translation: CASSIAGREPQHF. The chain combines TRBV19 with TRBJ1-5, with D unresolved. Trimming shortened V by 3 bases and J by 8 bases, and 11 bases separated the two germline ends. The CDR3 is made up of 13 amino acids. CDR1 and CDR2 from the germline V gene are LNHDA and SQIVND (reference sequence).

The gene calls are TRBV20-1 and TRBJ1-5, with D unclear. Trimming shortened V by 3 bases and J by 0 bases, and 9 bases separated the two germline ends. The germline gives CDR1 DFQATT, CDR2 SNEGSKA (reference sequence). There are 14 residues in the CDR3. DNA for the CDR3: TGCAGTGCTAGTGATTGGGCTAGCAATCAGCCCCAGCATTTT. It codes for CSASDWASNQPQHF.

CDR3 sequence reads: CASSLGGAGAYEQYF. CDR3 DNA sequence: TGTGCCAGCAGCTTAGGCGGCGCTGGAGCCTACGAGCAGTACTTC. The chain links TRBV7-2 to TRBJ2-7; D remains ambiguous. The germline CDR1 and CDR2 sequences are SGHTA and FQGNSA. This CDR3 comprises 15 residues. V was clipped by 1 base and J by 2 bases, with 12 bases between them.

The chain's CDR3 is CATKPRSNTEAFF. Here the CDR3 DNA reads TGTGCCACCAAGCCCAGGTCAAACACTGAAGCTTTCTTT. The V and J genes are TRBV12-3 or TRBV12-4 and TRBJ1-1; D gene uncertain. This CDR3 contains 13 residues. V lost 10 bases and J 2 bases, leaving 14 bases between the germline ends.

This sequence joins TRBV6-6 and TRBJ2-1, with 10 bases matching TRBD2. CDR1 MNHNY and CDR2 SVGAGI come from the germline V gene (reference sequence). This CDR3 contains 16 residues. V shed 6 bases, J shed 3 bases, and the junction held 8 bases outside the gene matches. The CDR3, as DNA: TGTGCCAGCAGGCCCCTAGCGGGGGCCGACTACAATGAGCAGTTCTTC. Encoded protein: CASRPLAGADYNEQFF.

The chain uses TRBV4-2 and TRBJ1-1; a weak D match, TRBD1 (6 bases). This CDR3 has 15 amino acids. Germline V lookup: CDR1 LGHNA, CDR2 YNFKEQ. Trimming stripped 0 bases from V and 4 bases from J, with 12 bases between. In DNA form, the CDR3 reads TGTGCCAGCAGCCAAGATGGGGGGGGCCCCACTGAAGCTTTCTTT. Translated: CASSQDGGGPTEAFF.

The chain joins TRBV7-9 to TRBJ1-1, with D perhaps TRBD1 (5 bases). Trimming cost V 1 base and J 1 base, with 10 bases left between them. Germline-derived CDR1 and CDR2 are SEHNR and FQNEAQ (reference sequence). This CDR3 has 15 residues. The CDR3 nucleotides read TGTGCCAGCAGCTTAGTTGGCAGGGAGAACACTGAAGCTTTCTTT. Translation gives CASSLVGRENTEAFF.

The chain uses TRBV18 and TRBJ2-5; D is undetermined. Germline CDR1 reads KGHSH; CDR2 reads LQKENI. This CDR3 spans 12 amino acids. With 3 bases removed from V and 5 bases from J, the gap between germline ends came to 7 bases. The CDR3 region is CASSPLEETQYF. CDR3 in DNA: TGTGCCAGCTCACCTTTGGAGGAGACCCAGTACTTC. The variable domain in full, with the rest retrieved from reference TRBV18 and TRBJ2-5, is NAGVMQNPRHLVRRRGQEARLRCSPMKGHSHVYWYRQLPEEGLKFMVYLQKENIIDESGMPKERFSAEFPKEGPSILRIQQVVRGDSAAYFCASSPLEETQYFGPGTRLLVL.

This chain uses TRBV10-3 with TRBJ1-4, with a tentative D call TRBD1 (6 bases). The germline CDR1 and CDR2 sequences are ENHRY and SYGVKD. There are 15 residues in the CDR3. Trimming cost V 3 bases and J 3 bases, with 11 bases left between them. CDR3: CAISDRGWANEKLFF. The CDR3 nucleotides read TGTGCCATCAGTGACAGGGGATGGGCTAATGAAAAACTGTTTTTT.

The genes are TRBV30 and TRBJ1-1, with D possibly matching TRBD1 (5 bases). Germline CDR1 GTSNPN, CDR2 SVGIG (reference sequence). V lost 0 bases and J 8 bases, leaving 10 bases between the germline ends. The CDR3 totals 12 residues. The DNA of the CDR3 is TGTGCCTGGAGTGTAAGGGGCTGGGAAGCTTTCTTT. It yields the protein CAWSVRGWEAFF.

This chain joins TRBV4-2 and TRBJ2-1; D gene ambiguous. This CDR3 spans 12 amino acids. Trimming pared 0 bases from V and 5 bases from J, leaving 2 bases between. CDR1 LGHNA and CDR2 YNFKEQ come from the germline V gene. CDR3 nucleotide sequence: TGTGCCAGCAGCCAAGACGACAATGAGCAGTTCTTC. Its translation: CASSQDDNEQFF.

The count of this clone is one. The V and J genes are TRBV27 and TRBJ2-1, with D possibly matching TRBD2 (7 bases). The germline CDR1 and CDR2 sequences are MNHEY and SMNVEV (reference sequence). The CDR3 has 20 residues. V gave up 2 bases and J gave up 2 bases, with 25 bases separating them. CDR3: CASSLKSPGDGRRTYNEQFF. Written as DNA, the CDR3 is TGTGCCAGCAGTTTAAAATCCCCAGGGGACGGGAGGCGGACCTACAATGAGCAGTTCTTC.

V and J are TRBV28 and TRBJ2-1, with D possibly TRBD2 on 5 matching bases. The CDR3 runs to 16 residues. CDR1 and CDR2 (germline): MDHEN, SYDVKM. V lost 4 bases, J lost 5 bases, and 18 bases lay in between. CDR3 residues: CASSSPPGSVHNEQFF. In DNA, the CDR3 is TGTGCCAGCAGTTCTCCCCCGGGGAGCGTCCACAATGAGCAGTTCTTC.

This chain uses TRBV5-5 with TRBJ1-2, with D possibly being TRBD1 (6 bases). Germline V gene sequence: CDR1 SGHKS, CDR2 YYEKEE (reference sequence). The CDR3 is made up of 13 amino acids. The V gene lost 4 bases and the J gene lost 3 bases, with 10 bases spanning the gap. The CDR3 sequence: CASSLDRHYGYTF. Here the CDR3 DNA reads TGTGCCAGCAGCCTCGACAGGCACTATGGCTACACCTTC.

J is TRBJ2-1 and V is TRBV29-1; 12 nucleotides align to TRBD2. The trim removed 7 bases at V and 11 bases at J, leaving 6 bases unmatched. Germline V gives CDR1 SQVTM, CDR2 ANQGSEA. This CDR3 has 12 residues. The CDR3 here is CSGGTSGRQQFF. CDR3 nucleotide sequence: TGCAGCGGGGGGACTAGCGGGCGCCAGCAGTTCTTC.

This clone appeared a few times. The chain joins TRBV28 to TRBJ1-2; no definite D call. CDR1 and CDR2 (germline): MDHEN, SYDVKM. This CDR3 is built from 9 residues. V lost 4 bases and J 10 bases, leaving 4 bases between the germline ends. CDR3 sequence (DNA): TGTGCCAGCAGTTCTCCCTACACCTTC. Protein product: CASSSPYTF.

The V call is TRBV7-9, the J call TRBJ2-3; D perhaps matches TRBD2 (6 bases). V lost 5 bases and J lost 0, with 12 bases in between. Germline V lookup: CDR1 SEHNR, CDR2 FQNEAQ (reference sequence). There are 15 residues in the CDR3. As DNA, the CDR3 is TGTGCCAGCAGCCAACGGGGGAGTAGCACAGATACGCAGTATTTT. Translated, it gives CASSQRGSSTDTQYF.

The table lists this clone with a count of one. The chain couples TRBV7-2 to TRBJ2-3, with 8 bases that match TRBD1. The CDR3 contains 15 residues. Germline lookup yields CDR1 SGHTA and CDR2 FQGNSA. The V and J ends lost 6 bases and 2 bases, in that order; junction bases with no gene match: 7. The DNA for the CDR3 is TGTGCCAGCAGATACAGGGGGACGACCACAGATACGCAGTATTTT. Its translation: CASRYRGTTTDTQYF.

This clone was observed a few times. Here the CDR3 reads CAWSIIAGVHEQYF. As DNA, the CDR3 is TGTGCCTGGAGTATTATAGCGGGAGTTCACGAGCAGTACTTC. The chain couples TRBV30 to TRBJ2-7; 9 nucleotides match TRBD2. Germline CDR1 reads GTSNPN; CDR2 reads SVGIG (reference sequence). Unmatched junction bases numbered 7, after V lost 2 bases and J lost 5 bases. The CDR3 runs 14 residues. The full variable domain, in which reference TRBV30 and TRBJ2-7 provide the parts outside the CDR3, is SQTIHQWPATLVQPVGSPLSLECTVEGTSNPNLYWYRQAAGRGLQLLFYSVGIGQISSEVPQNLSASRPQDRQFILSSKKLLLSDSGFYLCAWSIIAGVHEQYFGPGTRLTVT.

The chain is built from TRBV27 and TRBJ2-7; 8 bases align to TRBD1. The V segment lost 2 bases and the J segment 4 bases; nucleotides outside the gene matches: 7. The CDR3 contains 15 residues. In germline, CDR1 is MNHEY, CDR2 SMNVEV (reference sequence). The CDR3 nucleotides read TGTGCCAGCAGTTTAGGGATAGGACAGGGATACGAGCAGTACTTC. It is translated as CASSLGIGQGYEQYF.

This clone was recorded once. The chain's CDR3 is CASSPGTGRQETQYF. The CDR3 nucleotides are TGTGCCAGCAGTCCGGGGACAGGCCGGCAAGAGACCCAGTACTTC. The chain carries TRBV5-5 and TRBJ2-5; 8 nucleotides line up with TRBD1. This CDR3 is built from 15 residues. Losses at the gene ends were 5 bases for V and 2 bases for J; bases not matched to a gene: 8. Germline assignment: CDR1 SGHKS and CDR2 YYEKEE (reference sequence). Full variable domain (outside the CDR3, taken from reference TRBV5-5 and TRBJ2-5): DAGVTQSPTHLIKTRGQQVTLRCSPISGHKSVSWYQQVLGQGPQFIFQYYEKEERGRGNFPDRFSARQFPNYSSELNVNALLLGDSALYLCASSPGTGRQETQYFGPGTRLLVL.

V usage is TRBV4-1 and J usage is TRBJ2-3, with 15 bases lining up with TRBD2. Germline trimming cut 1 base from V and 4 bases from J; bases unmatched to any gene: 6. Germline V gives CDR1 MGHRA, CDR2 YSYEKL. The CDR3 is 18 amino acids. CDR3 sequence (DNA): TGCGCCAGCAGCCAAGGTGGACTAGCGGGAGGGGGGGCAGATACGCAGTATTTT. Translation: CASSQGGLAGGGADTQYF.

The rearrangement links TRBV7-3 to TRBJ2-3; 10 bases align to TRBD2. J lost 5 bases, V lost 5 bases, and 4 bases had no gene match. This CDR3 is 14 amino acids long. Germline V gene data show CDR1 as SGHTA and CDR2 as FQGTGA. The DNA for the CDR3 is TGTGCCAGCAGCCAAGCGGGAGGGAAAGATACGCAGTATTTT. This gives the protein CASSQAGGKDTQYF.

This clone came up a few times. CDR3 region: CASSLGGVTDTQYF. CDR3 in DNA: TGTGCCAGCAGTTTGGGAGGCGTTACAGATACGCAGTATTTT. The chain uses TRBV27 and TRBJ2-3, with D possibly TRBD2 on 6 matching bases. V shed 3 bases and J shed 3 bases, with 10 bases lying between them. The CDR3 is 14 residues long. The germline V gene has CDR1 MNHEY and CDR2 SMNVEV (reference sequence).

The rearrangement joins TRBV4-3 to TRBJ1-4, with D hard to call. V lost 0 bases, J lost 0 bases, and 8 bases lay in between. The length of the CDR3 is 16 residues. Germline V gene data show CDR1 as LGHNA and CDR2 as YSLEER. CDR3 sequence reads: CASSQDGPATNEKLFF. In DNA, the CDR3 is TGCGCCAGCAGCCAAGATGGGCCAGCAACTAATGAAAAACTGTTTTTT.

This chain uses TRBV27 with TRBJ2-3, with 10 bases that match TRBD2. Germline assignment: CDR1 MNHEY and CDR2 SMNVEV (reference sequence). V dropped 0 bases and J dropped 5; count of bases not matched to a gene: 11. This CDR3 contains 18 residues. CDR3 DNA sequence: TGTGCCAGCAGTTTATCCCCAGGAGCGGGAGGGCTCAGAGATACGCAGTATTTT. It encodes CASSLSPGAGGLRDTQYF.

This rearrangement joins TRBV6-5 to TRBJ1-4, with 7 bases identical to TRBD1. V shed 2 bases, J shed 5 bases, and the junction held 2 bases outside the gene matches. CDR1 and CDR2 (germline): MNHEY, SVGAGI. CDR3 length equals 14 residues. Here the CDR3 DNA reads TGTGCCAGCAGTTACGCAGGGGGGAATGAAAAACTGTTTTTT. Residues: CASSYAGGNEKLFF.

The CDR3 reads CASSPNTGYGYTF. Here the CDR3 DNA reads TGTGCCAGCAGCCCCAACACAGGCTATGGCTACACCTTC. The chain uses TRBV7-9 and TRBJ1-2, with D perhaps TRBD1 (5 bases). The ends were cut back, 5 bases at V and 4 bases at J, with 11 bases in the middle. The length of the CDR3 is 13 residues. Germline CDR1 and CDR2: SEHNR and FQNEAQ (reference sequence).

CDR3 region: CASGPAGNWYNSPLHF. CDR3 sequence (DNA): TGTGCCAGCGGGCCGGCAGGGAATTGGTATAATTCACCCCTCCACTTT. This sequence joins TRBV28 and TRBJ1-6; possible D gene TRBD1, 5 bases. CDR1 and CDR2 (germline): MDHEN, SYDVKM. The V and J ends lost 8 bases and 4 bases respectively, with 18 bases between them. The CDR3 has 16 residues. The full variable domain, completed using reference TRBV28 and TRBJ1-6, is DVKVTQSSRYLVKRTGEKVFLECVQDMDHENMFWYRQDPGLGLRLIYFSYDVKMKEKGDIPEGYSVSREKKERFSLILESASTNQTSMYLCASGPAGNWYNSPLHFGNGTRLTVT.